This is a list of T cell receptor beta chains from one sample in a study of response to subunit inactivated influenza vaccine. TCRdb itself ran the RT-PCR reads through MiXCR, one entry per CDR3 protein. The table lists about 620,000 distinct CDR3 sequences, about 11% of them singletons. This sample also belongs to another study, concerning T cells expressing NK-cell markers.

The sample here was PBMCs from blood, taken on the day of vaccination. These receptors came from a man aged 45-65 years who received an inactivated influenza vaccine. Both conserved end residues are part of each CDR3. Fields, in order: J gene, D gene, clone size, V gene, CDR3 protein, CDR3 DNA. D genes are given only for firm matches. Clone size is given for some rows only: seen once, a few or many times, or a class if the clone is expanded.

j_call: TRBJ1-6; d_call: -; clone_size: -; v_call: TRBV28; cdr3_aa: CASSFWSNNSPLHF; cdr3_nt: TGTGCCAGCAGTTTTTGGTCAAATAATTCACCCCTCCACTTT
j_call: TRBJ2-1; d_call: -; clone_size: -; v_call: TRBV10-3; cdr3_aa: CAISDVGGYYNEQFF; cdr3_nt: TGTGCCATCAGTGATGTTGGAGGGTACTACAATGAGCAGTTCTTC
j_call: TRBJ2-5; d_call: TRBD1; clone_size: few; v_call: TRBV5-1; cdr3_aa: CASSQGVASVKETQYF; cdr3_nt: TGCGCCAGCAGCCAGGGGGTAGCTTCCGTAAAAGAGACCCAGTACTTC
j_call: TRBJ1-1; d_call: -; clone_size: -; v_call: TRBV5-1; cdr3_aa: CASSLATGRTEAFF; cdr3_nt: TGCGCCAGCAGCTTGGCCACGGGGAGAACTGAAGCTTTCTTT
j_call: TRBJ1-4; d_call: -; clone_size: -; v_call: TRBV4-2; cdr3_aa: CASSQDLARAKEKLFF; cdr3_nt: TGTGCCAGCAGCCAAGATTTAGCCAGGGCTAAAGAAAAACTGTTTTTT
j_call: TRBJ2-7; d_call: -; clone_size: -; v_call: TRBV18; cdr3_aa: CASSPTANSYEQYF; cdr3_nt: TGTGCCAGCTCACCCACAGCCAATTCCTACGAGCAGTACTTC
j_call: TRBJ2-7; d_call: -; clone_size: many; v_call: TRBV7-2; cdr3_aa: CASSLDGTAQEQYF; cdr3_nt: TGTGCCAGCAGCTTAGACGGGACTGCCCAAGAGCAGTACTTC
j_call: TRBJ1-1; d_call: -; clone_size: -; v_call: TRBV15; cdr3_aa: CAAESLNTEAFF; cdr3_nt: TGTGCCGCGGAGTCCCTGAACACTGAAGCTTTCTTT
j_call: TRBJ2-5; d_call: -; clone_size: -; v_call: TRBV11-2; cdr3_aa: CASLGTEETQYF; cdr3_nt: TGTGCCAGCCTGGGGACGGAGGAGACCCAGTACTTC
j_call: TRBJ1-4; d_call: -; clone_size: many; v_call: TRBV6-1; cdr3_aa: CASSRFRARNEKLFF; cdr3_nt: TGTGCCAGCAGCCGCTTCAGGGCCCGGAATGAAAAACTGTTTTTT
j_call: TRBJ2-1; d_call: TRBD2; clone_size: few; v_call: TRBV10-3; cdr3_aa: CAISELAGEAYNEQFF; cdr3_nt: TGTGCCATCAGTGAGCTAGCGGGGGAGGCCTACAATGAGCAGTTCTTC
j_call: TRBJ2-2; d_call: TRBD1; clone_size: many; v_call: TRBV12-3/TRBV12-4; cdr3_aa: CASSRQGVGAGELFF; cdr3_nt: TGTGCCAGCAGTCGACAGGGGGTTGGGGCCGGGGAGCTGTTTTTT
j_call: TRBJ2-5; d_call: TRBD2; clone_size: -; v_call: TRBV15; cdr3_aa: CATRRTSGQQETQYF; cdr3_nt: TGTGCCACCAGGAGGACTAGCGGGCAACAAGAGACCCAGTACTTC
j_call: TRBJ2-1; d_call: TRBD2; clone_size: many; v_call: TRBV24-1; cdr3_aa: CATSGGSAYNEQFF; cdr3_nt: TGTGCCACCAGTGGCGGGAGTGCGTACAATGAGCAGTTCTTC
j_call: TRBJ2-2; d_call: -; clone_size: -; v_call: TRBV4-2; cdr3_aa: CASSSRDKGFTNTGELFF; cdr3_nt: TGTGCCAGCAGCTCCCGGGACAAGGGGTTTACGAACACCGGGGAGCTGTTTTTT
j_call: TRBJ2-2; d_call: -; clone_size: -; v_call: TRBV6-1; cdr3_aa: CASRGMNTGELFF; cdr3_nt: TGTGCCAGCCGGGGGATGAACACCGGGGAGCTGTTTTTT
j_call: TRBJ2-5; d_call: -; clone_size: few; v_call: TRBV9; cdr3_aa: CASSGRDGETQYF; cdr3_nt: TGTGCCAGCAGCGGGAGGGATGGGGAGACCCAGTACTTC
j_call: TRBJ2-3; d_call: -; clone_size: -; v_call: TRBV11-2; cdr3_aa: CASSFVLRADTQYF; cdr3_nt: TGTGCCAGCAGCTTTGTGTTAAGGGCAGATACGCAGTATTTT
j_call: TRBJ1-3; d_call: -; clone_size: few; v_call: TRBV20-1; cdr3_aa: CSARGGGTLSGNTIYF; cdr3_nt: TGCAGTGCTAGAGGCGGTGGGACCCTCTCTGGAAACACCATATATTTT
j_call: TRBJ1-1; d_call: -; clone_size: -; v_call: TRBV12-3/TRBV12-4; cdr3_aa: CASTRSNMNTEAFF; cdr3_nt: TGTGCCAGCACGAGAAGCAACATGAACACTGAAGCTTTCTTT
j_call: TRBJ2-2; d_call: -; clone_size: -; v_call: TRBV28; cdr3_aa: CASTSMAWGRDTGELFF; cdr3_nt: TGTGCCAGTACCTCGATGGCCTGGGGGCGCGACACCGGGGAGCTGTTTTTT
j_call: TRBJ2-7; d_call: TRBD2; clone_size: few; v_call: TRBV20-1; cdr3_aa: CSASIAGPSYEQYF; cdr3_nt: TGCAGTGCTAGTATAGCGGGACCGTCCTACGAGCAGTACTTC
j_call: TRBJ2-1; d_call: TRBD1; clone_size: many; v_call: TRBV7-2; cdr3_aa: CASSQGTGGSYNEQFF; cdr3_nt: TGTGCCAGCAGCCAAGGGACAGGAGGAAGCTACAATGAGCAGTTCTTC
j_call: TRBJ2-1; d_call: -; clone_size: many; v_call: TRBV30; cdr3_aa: CAWSAATSFWNEQFF; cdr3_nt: TGTGCCTGGAGTGCCGCCACTAGCTTTTGGAATGAGCAGTTCTTC
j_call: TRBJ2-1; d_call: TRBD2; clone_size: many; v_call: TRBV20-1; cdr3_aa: CSASLAGVSNEQFF; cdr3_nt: TGCAGTGCTAGTCTAGCGGGAGTTTCCAATGAGCAGTTCTTC
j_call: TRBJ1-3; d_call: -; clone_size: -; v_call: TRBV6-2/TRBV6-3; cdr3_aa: CASSRSDGSGNTIYF; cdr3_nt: TGTGCCAGCAGTCGGAGTGACGGGTCTGGAAACACCATATATTTT
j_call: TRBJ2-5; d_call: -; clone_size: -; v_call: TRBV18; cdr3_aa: CASSLSTGRETQYF; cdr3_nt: TGTGCCAGCTCACTCTCGACAGGGAGGGAGACCCAGTACTTC
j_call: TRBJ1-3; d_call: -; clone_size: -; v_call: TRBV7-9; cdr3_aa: CASSLESTNTIYF; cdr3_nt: TGTGCCAGCAGCTTAGAAAGCACAAACACCATATATTTT
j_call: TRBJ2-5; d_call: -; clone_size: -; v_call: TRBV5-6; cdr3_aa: CASSFGTLQETQYF; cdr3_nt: TGTGCCAGCAGCTTCGGGACTCTACAAGAGACCCAGTACTTC
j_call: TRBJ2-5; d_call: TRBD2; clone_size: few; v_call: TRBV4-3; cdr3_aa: CASSQDGTSEQETQYF; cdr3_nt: TGCGCCAGCAGCCAAGACGGTACTAGCGAACAAGAGACCCAGTACTTC
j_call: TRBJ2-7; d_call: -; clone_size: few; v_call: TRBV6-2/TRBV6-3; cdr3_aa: CASKTVSYEQYF; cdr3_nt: TGTGCCAGCAAGACAGTATCCTACGAGCAGTACTTC
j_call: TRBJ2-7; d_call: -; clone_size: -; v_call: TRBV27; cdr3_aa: CASSTRTATSYEQYF; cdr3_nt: TGTGCCAGCAGTACTCGGACAGCCACTTCCTACGAGCAGTACTTC
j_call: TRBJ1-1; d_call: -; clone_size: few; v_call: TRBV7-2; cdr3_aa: CASSPRRTPYTEAFF; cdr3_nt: TGTGCCAGCAGCCCCCGGAGAACTCCCTACACTGAAGCTTTCTTT
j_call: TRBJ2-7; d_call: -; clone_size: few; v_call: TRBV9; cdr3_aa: CASSVGGESSYEQYF; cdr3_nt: TGTGCCAGCAGCGTAGGGGGGGAGAGCTCCTACGAGCAGTACTTC
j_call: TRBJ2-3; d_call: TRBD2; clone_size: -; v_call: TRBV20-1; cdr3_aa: CSAPIAGITDTQYF; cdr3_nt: TGCAGTGCCCCGATAGCGGGGATCACAGATACGCAGTATTTT
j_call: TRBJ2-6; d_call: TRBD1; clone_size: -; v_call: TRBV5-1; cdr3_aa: CASSLGQGNVLTF; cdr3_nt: TGCGCCAGCAGCTTGGGACAGGGTAACGTCCTGACTTTC
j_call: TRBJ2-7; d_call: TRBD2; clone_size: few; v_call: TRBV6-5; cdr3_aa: CASSYSYFASGSYEQYF; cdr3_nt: TGTGCCAGCAGTTACTCGTATTTCGCTAGCGGCTCCTACGAGCAGTACTTC
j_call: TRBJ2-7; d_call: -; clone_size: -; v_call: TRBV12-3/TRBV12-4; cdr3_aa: CASSFAGSEQYF; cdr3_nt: TGTGCCAGCAGTTTCGCGGGCAGCGAGCAGTACTTC
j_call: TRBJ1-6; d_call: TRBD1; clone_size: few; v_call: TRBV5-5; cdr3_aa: CASSWGTGPNSPLHF; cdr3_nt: TGTGCCAGCAGCTGGGGGACAGGGCCAAATTCACCCCTCCACTTT
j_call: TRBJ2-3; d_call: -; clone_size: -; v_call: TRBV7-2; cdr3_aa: CASSRSYTDTQYF; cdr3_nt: TGTGCCAGCAGCAGATCGTACACAGATACGCAGTATTTT
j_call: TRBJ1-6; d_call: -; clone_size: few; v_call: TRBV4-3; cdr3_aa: CASSTRDGYNSPLHF; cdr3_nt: TGCGCCAGCAGCACCCGGGACGGGTATAATTCACCCCTCCACTTT
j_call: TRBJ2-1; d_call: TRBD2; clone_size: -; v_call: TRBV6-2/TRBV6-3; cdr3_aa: CASSYSIPSVLAGVWDEQFF; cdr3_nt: TGTGCCAGCAGTTACTCAATACCGTCGGTACTAGCGGGGGTTTGGGATGAGCAGTTCTTC
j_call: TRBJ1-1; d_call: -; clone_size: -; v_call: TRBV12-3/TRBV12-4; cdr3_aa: CASSMAVGLGEAFF; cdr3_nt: TGTGCCAGCAGCATGGCGGTAGGGTTGGGTGAAGCTTTCTTT
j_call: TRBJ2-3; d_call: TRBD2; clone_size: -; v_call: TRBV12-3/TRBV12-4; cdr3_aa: CASSFVRLAAATDTQYF; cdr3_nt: TGTGCCAGCAGTTTTGTGAGACTAGCGGCCGCTACAGATACGCAGTATTTT
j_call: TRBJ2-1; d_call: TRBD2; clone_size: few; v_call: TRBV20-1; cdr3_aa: CSAPPGGRNEQFF; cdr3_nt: TGCAGTGCCCCGCCGGGGGGGCGCAATGAGCAGTTCTTC
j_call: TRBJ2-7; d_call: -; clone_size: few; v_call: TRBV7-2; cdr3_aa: CASSLAVGGSYEQYF; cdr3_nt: TGTGCCAGCAGCTTAGCGGTAGGGGGGTCCTACGAGCAGTACTTC
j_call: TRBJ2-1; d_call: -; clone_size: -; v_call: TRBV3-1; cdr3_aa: CASSRARSRVYNEQFF; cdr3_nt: TGTGCCAGCAGCCGAGCCAGGTCTAGGGTTTACAATGAGCAGTTCTTC
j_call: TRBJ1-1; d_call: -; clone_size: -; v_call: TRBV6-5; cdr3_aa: CASSWRGNTEAFF; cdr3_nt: TGTGCCAGCAGTTGGAGGGGGAACACTGAAGCTTTCTTT
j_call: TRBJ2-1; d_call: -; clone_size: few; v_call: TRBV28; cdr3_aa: CASSFGAWGRGNEQFF; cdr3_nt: TGTGCCAGCAGTTTTGGGGCTTGGGGGAGGGGGAATGAGCAGTTCTTC
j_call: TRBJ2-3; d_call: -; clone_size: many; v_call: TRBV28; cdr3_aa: CASSPDRSTDTQYF; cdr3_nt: TGTGCCAGCAGTCCCGACAGGAGCACAGATACGCAGTATTTT
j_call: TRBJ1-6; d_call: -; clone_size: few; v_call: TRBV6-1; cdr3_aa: CASSLQALNSPLHF; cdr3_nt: TGTGCCAGCAGCCTACAGGCCCTGAATTCACCCCTCCACTTT
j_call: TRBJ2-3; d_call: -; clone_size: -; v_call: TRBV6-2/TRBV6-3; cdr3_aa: CASQETNTDTQYF; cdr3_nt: TGTGCCAGCCAGGAAACGAACACAGATACGCAGTATTTT
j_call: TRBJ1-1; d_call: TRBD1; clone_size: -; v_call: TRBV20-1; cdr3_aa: CSARGMDRANTEAFF; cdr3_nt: TGCAGTGCTAGAGGGATGGACAGGGCGAACACTGAAGCTTTCTTT
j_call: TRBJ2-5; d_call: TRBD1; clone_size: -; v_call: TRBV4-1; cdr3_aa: CASSLVDRVGETQYF; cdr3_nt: TGCGCCAGCAGCCTCGTGGACAGGGTGGGAGAGACCCAGTACTTC
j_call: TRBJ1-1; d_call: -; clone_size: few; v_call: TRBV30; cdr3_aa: CAWSEGLPNTEAFF; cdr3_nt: TGTGCCTGGAGTGAGGGACTGCCGAACACTGAAGCTTTCTTT
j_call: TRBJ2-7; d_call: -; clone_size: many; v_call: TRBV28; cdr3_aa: CASKSPTRVHEQYF; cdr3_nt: TGTGCCAGCAAATCTCCAACCAGGGTCCACGAGCAGTACTTC